Sequencing of this T cell receptor (beta chain) was carried out in a study of T cells after yellow fever vaccination. General study points: By day 5 rather than day 15, the secondary response had peaked, though it was weaker. Researchers cautioned that FACS-sorted repertoires could harbor abundant clonotypes contaminating from the bulk population.

The CDR3 has 15 amino acids. The germline gives CDR1 LNHNV, CDR2 YYDKDF (reference sequence). V gave up 0 bases and J gave up 6 bases, with 15 bases separating them. Remarks on this clonotype: Its target is not known.

Making TCR cDNA involved 5'RACE template switching, which added UMIs and a universal primer site. TCRdb reprocessed the 5' RACE reads via MiXCR and lists one record per CDR3 protein. The sample contains about 330,000 distinct CDR3 sequences, 6.8% of which appear only once. V is TRBV15 and J is TRBJ2-7, with D possibly matching TRBD1 (5 bases). The receptor comes from a man aged 18 to 30 who received the YFV17D yellow fever vaccine. The sequences come from PBMCs, collected around 45 days after the first yellow fever vaccination. CDR3 sequence (DNA): TGTGCCACCAGCAGAGACCCAGGGATTGTCTTCGAGCAGTACTTC. Translated, it gives CATSRDPGIVFEQYF.